These T cell receptor beta chains were read from a single sample in a study of blood T cell repertoires in COVID-19. Some clones are missing from TCRdb's copy, which holds only in-frame ones; the method was immunoSEQ multiplex PCR. Found here are about 59,000 clones, around 81% of them singletons; the top ten hold roughly 6.7%. Sequencing was done on a sample of peripheral blood. These receptors originate from a man aged 60-69 years with acute or convalescent COVID-19. Each CDR3 is given with its conserved first and last residue.

V gene: TRBV2; CDR3 length: 12; J gene: TRBJ1-4; CDR3 protein: CASRRRGEKLFF
V gene: TRBV19; CDR3 length: 14; J gene: TRBJ1-2; CDR3 protein: CASSVQGANYGYTF
V gene: TRBV5-1; CDR3 length: 13; J gene: TRBJ1-6; CDR3 protein: CASSWTSNSPLHF
V gene: TRBV2; CDR3 length: 13; J gene: TRBJ2-5; CDR3 protein: CASSRGGQETQYF
V gene: TRBV24-1; CDR3 length: 17; J gene: TRBJ1-1; CDR3 protein: CATSDSNRGWVNTEAFF
V gene: TRBV30; CDR3 length: 17; J gene: TRBJ2-5; CDR3 protein: CAWIAKSDIWVIETQYF
V gene: TRBV5-4; CDR3 length: 14; J gene: TRBJ2-7; CDR3 protein: CASSLKGQTYEQYF
V gene: TRBV5-4; CDR3 length: 15; J gene: TRBJ2-3; CDR3 protein: CASSLAGTGADTQYF
V gene: TRBV5-1; CDR3 length: 14; J gene: TRBJ1-2; CDR3 protein: CASSLFPGDYGYTF
V gene: TRBV2; CDR3 length: 15; J gene: TRBJ1-1; CDR3 protein: CASIKGQGRNTEAFF
V gene: TRBV2; CDR3 length: 14; J gene: TRBJ1-3; CDR3 protein: CASSGVNSGNTIYF
V gene: TRBV19; CDR3 length: 15; J gene: TRBJ2-1; CDR3 protein: CASSRPGQTSNEQFF
V gene: TRBV24-1; CDR3 length: 13; J gene: TRBJ1-2; CDR3 protein: CATSETGWDGYTF
V gene: TRBV6-1; CDR3 length: 13; J gene: TRBJ2-5; CDR3 protein: CASSEARHREVYF
V gene: TRBV24-1; CDR3 length: 15; J gene: TRBJ1-5; CDR3 protein: CATSDPRAGAQPQHF
V gene: TRBV5-1; CDR3 length: 16; J gene: TRBJ1-6; CDR3 protein: CASSPRLQGGDSPLHF
V gene: TRBV6-5; CDR3 length: 13; J gene: TRBJ2-1; CDR3 protein: CASEPQGLGEQFF
V gene: TRBV30; CDR3 length: 15; J gene: TRBJ1-2; CDR3 protein: CAWSVRGSQNYGYTF
V gene: TRBV7-9; CDR3 length: 15; J gene: TRBJ2-1; CDR3 protein: CASSFEAGGPHEQFF
V gene: TRBV4-2; CDR3 length: 16; J gene: TRBJ2-5; CDR3 protein: CASSQGAGTSGDTQYF
V gene: TRBV4-1; CDR3 length: 14; J gene: TRBJ2-1; CDR3 protein: CASSQGSLRREQFF
V gene: TRBV29-1; CDR3 length: 12; J gene: TRBJ2-3; CDR3 protein: CSGDRDTDTQYF
V gene: TRBV5-4; CDR3 length: 15; J gene: TRBJ1-1; CDR3 protein: CASSLYSRGLTEAFF
V gene: TRBV5-4; CDR3 length: 16; J gene: TRBJ2-2; CDR3 protein: CASSPLGGAIAGELFF
V gene: TRBV2; CDR3 length: 14; J gene: TRBJ2-5; CDR3 protein: CASTPGGSPRTQYF
V gene: TRBV2; CDR3 length: 14; J gene: TRBJ2-2; CDR3 protein: CASSPGQQTGELFF
V gene: TRBV7-8; CDR3 length: 12; J gene: TRBJ1-1; CDR3 protein: CASSFGTGQAFF
V gene: TRBV5-1; CDR3 length: 13; J gene: TRBJ2-5; CDR3 protein: CASSYTGVETQYF
V gene: TRBV10-2; CDR3 length: 15; J gene: TRBJ2-3; CDR3 protein: CASSRGRGTTDTQYF
V gene: TRBV6-5; CDR3 length: 13; J gene: TRBJ1-6; CDR3 protein: CASRDRDNSPLHF
V gene: TRBV20-1; CDR3 length: 13; J gene: TRBJ1-2; CDR3 protein: CSASSEANYGYTF
V gene: TRBV2; CDR3 length: 14; J gene: TRBJ2-7; CDR3 protein: CASSQLGTSGVQYF
V gene: TRBV2; CDR3 length: 16; J gene: TRBJ2-5; CDR3 protein: CASTPKQAGTSVTQYF
V gene: TRBV14; CDR3 length: 13; J gene: TRBJ2-3; CDR3 protein: CASSLGATDTQYF